This TCR beta chain was found in a study of CD8+ T cells in alopecia areata. Notes on the study in general: In scalp and blood during tofacitinib, many expanded lesional clones persisted. Clonality in lesional scalp, especially alopecia totalis/universalis, exceeded that of normal scalp.

Treatment defined: oral pan-JAK inhibitor, 5-10 mg twice daily. RNA, once extracted, was reverse transcribed into cDNA for use as the sequencing template. The method was immunoSEQ multiplex PCR; TCRdb's version includes in-frame clones alone and lacks a portion of them. This table has around 140,000 clones, 50% to 65% appearing once. Regarding this clone: Antigen unknown. The same CDR3 can be traced to other DNA sequences in this sample.

The clonotype comes from a human donor with alopecia areata. The input for sequencing was CD8+ T cells sorted from blood, taken at week 4, from a patient treated with tofacitinib.

Here the CDR3 reads CASSLGLAGEQFF. The CDR3 coding sequence is TGTGCCAGCAGCTTGGGACTAGCAGGGGAGCAGTTCTTC. J is TRBJ2-1 and V is TRBV7-9, with 9 bases that match TRBD2. V shed 3 bases and J 10 bases; nucleotides not matched to a gene: 4. Germline CDR1 reads SEHNR; CDR2 reads FQNEAQ (reference sequence). The CDR3 length is 13 residues.